These 4 T cell receptor beta chains originate from one sample sequenced in a study of T-cell reconstitution after alpha-beta-depleted transplantation in children. Researchers prepared the TCRbeta library using unique molecular identifiers, the study reports. TCRdb itself ran the PCR reads through MiXCR, one entry per CDR3 protein. Here the sample spans hundreds of thousands of distinct CDR3 sequences, about 30% being singletons. The sequences come from PBMCs from the stem cell graft donor, collected from the stem cell graft. These receptor sequences come from a human donor who donated a stem cell graft to a child with aplastic anemia.

This clonotype was detected a few times. The V and J genes are TRBV20-1 and TRBJ2-4, with TRBD2 matching 9 bases. After removal of 2 bases from V and 6 bases from J, the junction contained 5 bases not matched to a gene. This CDR3 region has 14 residues. CDR1 DFQATT and CDR2 SNEGSKA come from the germline V gene (reference sequence). CDR3 nucleotide sequence: TGCAGTGCTAGATCCTGGACTAGCGTAAACATTCAGTACTTC. It codes for CSARSWTSVNIQYF.

V and J are TRBV15 and TRBJ1-3; D is ambiguous. This CDR3 is built from 12 residues. The V end was cut by 0 bases, the J end by 3 bases, with 0 bases between. From germline, CDR1 is LNHNV and CDR2 YYDKDF (reference sequence). The CDR3 here is CATSRDGNTIYF. The DNA of the CDR3 is TGTGCCACCAGCAGAGATGGAAACACCATATATTTT.

This chain uses TRBV3-1 with TRBJ1-3, with TRBD1 matching 7 bases. CDR1 LGHDT and CDR2 YNNKEL come from the germline V gene (reference sequence). The CDR3 runs 17 residues. After removal of 4 bases from V and 0 bases from J, the junction contained 9 bases not matched to a gene. CDR3 amino acids: CASSPQLGQSSGNTIYF. DNA for the CDR3: TGTGCCAGCAGCCCCCAGTTGGGACAGAGCTCTGGAAACACCATATATTTT.

This chain joins TRBV4-3 and TRBJ2-5, with 8 bases aligning to TRBD2. Germline V gene sequence: CDR1 LGHNA, CDR2 YSLEER. V was pared by 0 bases and J by 5 bases, with 5 bases of the junction left unmatched. The CDR3 is made up of 15 amino acids. This chain's CDR3 is CASSQDSSGKETQYF. The CDR3 region has the DNA TGCGCCAGCAGCCAAGATAGTAGCGGGAAGGAGACCCAGTACTTC.